The 20 T cell receptor beta chains listed next were all sequenced from one sample in a study of blood T cell repertoires in COVID-19 (dated by TCRdb to the early 2020s). Preparation of the library involved the immunoSEQ multiplex PCR assay. What TCRdb holds here is the immuneACCESS table cut down to in-frame rearrangements. Part of the clones is not present; checked against another copy, under half of the missing clones reflect an unresolved V gene, and the others are unexplained. The sample data list 50,000 or so clones, and 90% of these were observed just once. The ten most abundant clones make up approximately 13% of the sample. Sequencing was performed on peripheral blood. Receptors were obtained from a man in his sixties with active COVID-19.

The V call is TRBV19, the J call TRBJ1-1, with 9 nucleotides matching TRBD1. CDR3 length equals 15 residues. Germline values: CDR1 LNHDA, CDR2 SQIVND (reference sequence). J gave up 10 bases and V 4 bases, and 13 bases lay outside the gene matches. Here the CDR3 reads CASSTGQGVEAGAFF. The DNA for the CDR3 is TGTGCCAGTAGTACGGGACAGGGAGTTGAGGCTGGAGCTTTCTTT.

The CDR3 loop reads CASSQVRAGVSYNEQFF. The CDR3 DNA reads TGTGCCAGCAGCCAAGTTCGAGCGGGAGTGTCCTACAATGAGCAGTTCTTC. The chain combines TRBV3-1 (or the pseudogene TRBV3-2) with TRBJ2-1; TRBD2 matches 8 bases. The length of the CDR3 is 17 residues. Germline V gene lookup returns CDR1 LGHDT and CDR2 YNNKEL (reference sequence). J gave up 1 base and V 1 base, and 6 bases lay outside the gene matches.

This clone has a single count. The J gene is TRBJ1-5, the V gene TRBV2; D remains ambiguous. CDR3 length: 11 amino acids. Trimming took 6 bases from V and 4 from J, leaving 4 bases between them. Germline CDR1 and CDR2: SNHLY and FYNNEI. The DNA of the CDR3 is TGTGCCAGCAGCCTAAATCAGCCCCAGCATTTT. Protein: CASSLNQPQHF.

V usage is TRBV29-1 and J usage is TRBJ1-6, with 8 bases lining up with TRBD1. Germline CDR1 SQVTM, CDR2 ANQGSEA. This CDR3 is 13 amino acids long. Trimming took 5 bases from V and 10 from J; bases not matched to a gene: 7. Here the CDR3 DNA reads TGCAGCGTTATGACAGGGGTCACCTCACCCCTCCACTTT. Amino acid sequence: CSVMTGVTSPLHF.

J is TRBJ2-5 and V is TRBV9, with 9 bases lining up with TRBD1. The junction had 6 bases not matched to a gene; V was cut back by 4 bases and J by 5 bases. Germline CDR1 and CDR2: SGDLS and YYNGEE. There are 14 residues in the CDR3. Here the CDR3 DNA reads TGTGCCAGCAGCACCACAGGGGGCGTGGAGACCCAGTACTTC. As protein: CASSTTGGVETQYF.

V usage is TRBV30 and J usage is TRBJ1-1, with D perhaps matching TRBD1 (5 bases). Between the trimmed V and J ends, which lost 1 base and 1 base, there was a span of 13 bases. This CDR3 contains 15 residues. Germline V gives CDR1 GTSNPN, CDR2 SVGIG (reference sequence). The CDR3 DNA follows: TGTGCCTGGAGTGATCCAGGGAGGGGGAACACTGAAGCTTTCTTT. Translation: CAWSDPGRGNTEAFF.

The chain links TRBV6-2 or TRBV6-3 to TRBJ2-7, with a possible D match to TRBD1 (5 bases). This CDR3 has 18 residues. V dropped 4 bases and J dropped 0 bases, with 22 bases sitting between them. The germline CDR1 and CDR2 sequences are MNHEY and SVGEGT. CDR3 in amino acids: CASSFEIGKGVFSYEQYF. The CDR3 DNA sequence: TGTGCCAGCAGTTTTGAAATAGGAAAAGGGGTCTTCTCCTACGAGCAGTACTTC.

In DNA form, the CDR3 reads TGTGCCAGCAGTTTACTGGTCGCGGGAACCGGGGAGCTGTTTTTT. Translated: CASSLLVAGTGELFF. The chain employs TRBV28 and TRBJ2-2; the D gene is possibly TRBD2 (6 bases). Germline assignment: CDR1 MDHEN and CDR2 SYDVKM. CDR3 length: 15 amino acids. Between the trimmed V and J ends, which lost 2 bases and 5 bases, there was a span of 12 bases.

The chain employs TRBV11-1 and TRBJ2-1, with 11 bases that match TRBD2. V dropped 1 base and J dropped 7; count of bases not matched to a gene: 6. The CDR3 runs to 16 residues. The germline gives CDR1 SGHAT, CDR2 FQDESV (reference sequence). This CDR3 is CASSLVSGRVRNEQFF. DNA of the CDR3: TGTGCCAGCAGCTTAGTTAGCGGGAGGGTAAGGAATGAGCAGTTCTTC.

The V and J genes are TRBV2 and TRBJ1-6; 7 positions match TRBD1. In germline, CDR1 is SNHLY, CDR2 FYNNEI. Unmatched junction bases numbered 8, after V lost 7 bases and J lost 8 bases. The CDR3 contains 14 residues. The CDR3 loop reads CASNERGLDSPLHF. CDR3 nucleotide sequence: TGTGCCAGCAACGAAAGGGGGCTTGATTCACCCCTCCACTTT.

The chain combines TRBV28 with TRBJ2-1; D perhaps matches TRBD2 (5 bases). CDR1 MDHEN and CDR2 SYDVKM come from the germline V gene. There are 12 residues in the CDR3. V was shortened by 6 bases and J by 9 bases, with 12 bases between the two germline ends. The chain's CDR3 is CASSRLGVEQFF. The CDR3 nucleotides read TGTGCCAGCAGCCGCCTCGGGGTTGAGCAGTTCTTC.

The chain has TRBV2 and TRBJ2-6; D perhaps matches TRBD1 (5 bases). The germline CDR1 and CDR2 sequences are SNHLY and FYNNEI. V was shortened by 8 bases and J by 0 bases, with 8 bases between the two germline ends. The CDR3 is 14 amino acids. DNA of the CDR3: TGTGCCAGCTTGACAGACTCTGGGGCCAACGTCCTGACTTTC. This translates into CASLTDSGANVLTF.

In this sample, this clone turned up a few times. V is TRBV28 and J is TRBJ1-2; 9 bases match TRBD1. The V gene end was trimmed by 5 bases and the J gene end by 4 bases; junction bases not matched to a gene: 5. Germline lookup yields CDR1 MDHEN and CDR2 SYDVKM. The CDR3 consists of 14 residues. The CDR3 reads CASSRVGQGYGYTF. As DNA, the CDR3 is TGTGCCAGCAGTCGGGTGGGACAGGGCTATGGCTACACCTTC.

This clone has just a few counts. V and J are TRBV6-6 and TRBJ1-5, with D unresolved. This CDR3 region has 14 residues. CDR1 and CDR2 from the germline V gene are MNHNY and SVGAGI (reference sequence). V lost 2 bases and J 4 bases, leaving 9 bases between the germline ends. For the CDR3, the DNA is TGTGCCAGCAGTTACGCGGAATCTAATCAGCCCCAGCATTTT. It specifies CASSYAESNQPQHF.

The rearrangement links TRBV7-2 to TRBJ2-3, with 8 bases matching TRBD2. This CDR3 has 16 amino acids. With V trimmed by 1 base and J by 4 bases, 7 bases remained unmatched. Germline V lookup: CDR1 SGHTA, CDR2 FQGNSA. The CDR3 DNA follows: TGTGCCAGCAGCTTAGGACAGCGGGAGAACGCAGATACGCAGTATTTT. This translates into CASSLGQRENADTQYF.

This rearrangement joins TRBV15 to TRBJ2-7; tentatively, D is TRBD1 (6 bases). V lost 5 bases, J lost 3 bases, and 14 bases lay in between. The V gene's germline CDR1 is LNHNV and CDR2 YYDKDF (reference sequence). There are 14 residues in the CDR3. As DNA, the CDR3 is TGTGCCACCAGCCACGGGACACCAGACTACGAGCAGTACTTC. This codes for CATSHGTPDYEQYF.

The CDR3 is CASSLGGRDVKLFF. The DNA of the CDR3 is TGTGCCAGCAGTTTAGGGGGCAGGGATGTAAAACTGTTTTTT. V is TRBV27 and J is TRBJ1-4; tentative D call: TRBD1 (6 bases). The CDR3 sequence is 14 residues long. CDR1 is MNHEY and CDR2 is SMNVEV in the germline V gene (reference sequence). Deletions cut 2 bases from V and 10 bases from J, with 14 bases between. Together with reference TRBV27 and TRBJ1-4, the CDR3 gives the full variable domain: EAQVTQNPRYLITVTGKKLTVTCSQNMNHEYMSWYRQDPGLGLRQIYYSMNVEVTDKGDVPEGYKVSRKEKRNFPLILESPSPNQTSLYFCASSLGGRDVKLFFGSGTQLSVL.

The rearrangement joins TRBV2 to TRBJ1-3; possibly TRBD1 for D (6 bases). The germline gives CDR1 SNHLY, CDR2 FYNNEI. The CDR3 has 14 amino acids. V shed 3 bases and J shed 0 bases, with 6 bases lying between them. CDR3 amino acids: CASSETGSGNTIYF. DNA of the CDR3: TGTGCCAGCAGTGAGACAGGCTCTGGAAACACCATATATTTT.

The J gene is TRBJ1-1, the V gene TRBV6-5; D is ambiguous. V lost 0 bases to trimming and J lost 8 bases, with 10 bases between them. Germline assignment: CDR1 MNHEY and CDR2 SVGAGI. The CDR3 has 13 residues. The chain's CDR3 is CASSYSTLREAFF. As DNA, the CDR3 is TGTGCCAGCAGTTACTCGACGTTGAGGGAAGCTTTCTTT.

The V call is TRBV15, the J call TRBJ2-1; tentatively, D is TRBD1 (5 bases). Germline CDR1 reads LNHNV; CDR2 reads YYDKDF (reference sequence). Between the trimmed V and J ends, which lost 0 bases and 9 bases, there was a span of 18 bases. CDR3 length: 16 residues. The DNA of the CDR3 is TGTGCCACCAGCAGAGATGGGGCTTCCCTTGTGACTGAGCAGTTCTTC. Translating gives CATSRDGASLVTEQFF.